This T cell receptor (beta chain) was captured by sequencing in a study of cytomegalovirus exposure and HLA in healthy donors. Whole-study findings and limits: The authors listed around 150 TCR beta chains as cytomegalovirus-associated. Some V segments could not be told apart, so they were left out, TRBV6-2 and TRBV6-3 among them. Later findings reportedly placed an Asian-associated ancestry cluster below the approximately 670-donor mean for N-insertions.

V lost 7 bases and J 0 bases, leaving 10 bases between the germline ends. The germline gives CDR1 GTSNPN, CDR2 SVGIG (reference sequence). The length of the CDR3 is 14 residues. With 60 Vbeta and 13 Jbeta primers, the PCR was carried out. TCRdb's copy holds only in-frame clones and misses some; the assay was immunoSEQ multiplex PCR. Here the sample spans tens of thousands of clones, roughly three quarters being singletons. This clone was counted a single time. Its matching antigen is unknown. This chain uses TRBV30 with TRBJ1-6; D gene ambiguous. The receptor's source is a man younger than 45 in good health and CMV-seronegative. Sequences were obtained from PBMCs. CDR3 coding DNA: TGTGCCTTGGGAGAGAGCTCCTATAATTCACCCCTCCACTTT. It translates to CALGESSYNSPLHF.